The source of this T cell receptor beta chain is a study of graft-versus-host responses after intestinal transplantation. Study at large: Recipients obtained multivisceral, liver-intestinal, or isolated intestinal transplants.

CDR1 is GTSNPN and CDR2 is SVGIG in the germline V gene (reference sequence). CDR3 length equals 13 residues. With 3 bases removed from V and 7 bases from J, the gap between germline ends came to 10 bases. The protocol was immunoSEQ multiplex PCR, while the TCRdb copy is restricted to in-frame clones and leaves out a portion. The sample contains about 130,000 clones, more than 80% of which appear only once. Concerning this clone itself: Its specificity is unknown.

This receptor was identified in a human donor who received an intestinal transplant. The J gene is TRBJ1-6, the V gene TRBV30; maybe TRBD1 (5 bases). Here the sequenced sample was unstimulated CD4+ T cells sorted from spleen or lymph node cells, taken before intestinal transplant. In DNA, the CDR3 is TGTGCCTGGAGAGAGCAGGGAAATTCACCCCTCCACTTT. This translates into CAWREQGNSPLHF.